These 2 T cell receptor beta chains share one sample of origin, sequenced in a study of PD-1 blockade in classical Hodgkin lymphoma (dated by TCRdb to about 2020). The time point tag for this specimen amounts to: cycle 2 day 1 (C2D1) of nivolumab. Relapse after autologous stem cell transplantation had occurred in all trial patients, and cohorts A, B and C were distinguished by prior brentuximab vedotin exposure. Library prep was done by the immunoSEQ multiplex PCR assay. Drawn from immuneACCESS, this table holds only the in-frame rearrangements with V and J called that TCRdb kept. Clones are partly lost; checked studies trace under half to an unresolved V gene and leave the rest unexplained. This sample is represented by some 150,000 clones; approximately 81% of them were singletons. Approximately 9.6% of the sample comes from the top ten. This specimen consisted of peripheral blood mononuclear cells (PBMCs), obtained before the second cycle of nivolumab. The source is a human donor with classical Hodgkin lymphoma.

The rearrangement links TRBV7-3 to TRBJ2-1, with D possibly being TRBD1 or TRBD2 (5 bases each). The CDR3 is 15 residues long. Germline loops: CDR1 SGHTA, CDR2 FQGTGA. Trimming took 5 bases from V and 8 from J, leaving 19 bases between them. The CDR3 region is CASSERQSVSDEQFF. The CDR3 coding sequence is TGTGCCAGCAGCGAGAGACAGTCCGTTAGCGATGAGCAGTTCTTC.

V gene TRBV5-1 combines with J gene TRBJ2-1, with 9 bases lining up with TRBD2. Germline assignment: CDR1 SGHRS and CDR2 YFSETQ. Trimming cost V 0 bases and J 8 bases; bases outside gene matches: 6. The CDR3 is made up of 15 amino acids. CDR3 in DNA: TGCGCCAGCAGCTTGGTAGCGGGAGTAAGGGATGAGCAGTTCTTC. Translation gives CASSLVAGVRDEQFF. Filled out from reference TRBV5-1 and TRBJ2-1, the complete variable domain reads KAGVTQTPRYLIKTRGQQVTLSCSPISGHRSVSWYQQTPGQGLQFLFEYFSETQRNKGNFPGRFSGRQFSNSRSEMNVSTLELGDSALYLCASSLVAGVRDEQFFGPGTRLTVL.